This T cell receptor beta chain appears in the sequencing data of a study of identical twins. This clonotype was counted only a few times. Antigen: not known. Per germline, CDR1 MNHEY and CDR2 SMNVEV (reference sequence). Trimming removed 0 bases from V and 8 bases from J, with 13 bases in between. The CDR3 consists of 15 residues. The study, taken as a whole, reports: Compared with models, monozygotic twins showed more out-of-frame TCR alpha sharing. The degree of excess twin sharing was weaker in beta out-of-frame sequences. Cross-sectional statistics, not tracking of the same donors, supported the conclusions.

TCRdb processed the 5' RACE reads anew with MiXCR; each CDR3 protein has one entry. The repertoire holds around 340,000 distinct CDR3 sequences, approximately 13% seen once, with 7.2% in the top ten. These same records also appear under a second study, on yellow fever vaccine responses in identical twins.

The clonotype comes from a woman under 30 in good health. Input material: CD8+ T cells sorted from blood. This sequence joins TRBV27 and TRBJ1-4; no clear D. The CDR3 region has the DNA TGTGCCAGCAGTTTATCCGTCAGGTTTCGGGAAAAACTGTTTTTT. As protein: CASSLSVRFREKLFF.